This T cell receptor (beta chain) originates from a study of control samples from healthy donors and cancer patients. This CDR3 is built from 17 residues. In germline, CDR1 is SGDLS, CDR2 YYNGEE. V was clipped by 4 bases and J by 4 bases; unmatched bases: 9. Using immunoSEQ multiplex PCR, the repertoire was profiled, and TCRdb retains in-frame clones only, with some absent. The sample holds some 120,000 clones, about 95% seen once. The TCR was taken from a man aged 25-45 years in good health. Sequencing used blood. The chain employs TRBV9 and TRBJ2-3; 13 nucleotides match TRBD2. The CDR3 sequence: CASSPSILAGGPDTQYF. CDR3 nucleotides: TGTGCCAGCAGCCCTAGTATACTAGCGGGGGGGCCAGATACGCAGTATTTT.